Below are 27 T cell receptor beta chains sequenced from a single sample in a study of CD8 T cells in Susac syndrome. With random hexamers, reverse transcription was performed on about 0.45 to 1 ug of RNA. MiXCR was run by TCRdb on the immunoSEQ multiplex PCR reads, yielding one entry per CDR3 protein. In the table there are approximately 200,000 distinct CDR3 sequences, nearly 97% of which are singletons. Sample: CD4+ T cells from PBMCs. The receptors derive from a human donor with multiple sclerosis.

The V and J genes are TRBV25-1 and TRBJ2-7; D uncertain. CDR1 MGHDK and CDR2 SYGVNS come from the germline V gene. This CDR3 has 12 residues. Trimming left V 1 base short and J 4 bases short, with 5 bases between. The CDR3 DNA is TGTGCCAGCAGTGAATCAGGATACGAGCAGTACTTC. Its protein product is CASSESGYEQYF.

The CDR3 bases are TGCAGTGCTAGTTATCGGGGGGCCTGGGGTGATGGGACCCAGTACTTC. This codes for CSASYRGAWGDGTQYF. V and J are TRBV20-1 and TRBJ2-5; a possible D gene is TRBD2 (7 bases). V shed 3 bases and J shed 7 bases, with 24 bases lying between them. Germline V gene lookup returns CDR1 DFQATT and CDR2 SNEGSKA (reference sequence). The CDR3 is 16 residues long.

The CDR3 spells CSVNGGTGYTF. The CDR3 coding sequence is TGCAGCGTTAACGGGGGGACCGGCTACACCTTC. This chain connects TRBV29-1 to TRBJ1-2; tentatively, D is TRBD1 (5 bases). The germline CDR1 and CDR2 sequences are SQVTM and ANQGSEA. The CDR3 extends over 11 amino acids. V gave up 5 bases and J gave up 8 bases, with 12 bases separating them.

This rearrangement joins TRBV29-1 to TRBJ1-1; D gene uncertain. The V gene lost 5 bases and the J gene lost 0 bases, with 7 bases spanning the gap. Germline V CDR1 and CDR2: SQVTM, ANQGSEA. The length of the CDR3 is 12 residues. CDR3 protein: CSVQLMNTEAFF. CDR3 nucleotides: TGCAGCGTTCAGCTCATGAACACTGAAGCTTTCTTT.

This chain links TRBV27 with TRBJ2-7; D may match TRBD1 or TRBD2 (6 bases each). The CDR3 sequence is 17 residues long. Deletions cut 3 bases from V and 0 bases from J, with 18 bases between. CDR1 is MNHEY, CDR2 SMNVEV, per germline (reference sequence). CDR3 nucleotide sequence: TGTGCCAGCAGTTTGGGAGTAGGGGGGTCTAGCTCCTACGAGCAGTACTTC. Protein product: CASSLGVGGSSSYEQYF.

This rearrangement joins TRBV14 to TRBJ1-1; D may be TRBD1 (5 bases). The CDR3 has 15 residues. Deletions cut 0 bases from V and 2 bases from J, with 10 bases between. In germline, CDR1 is SGHDN, CDR2 FVKESK. CDR3 protein: CASSQDRAPNTEAFF. In DNA, the CDR3 is TGTGCCAGCAGCCAAGACAGGGCGCCAAACACTGAAGCTTTCTTT.

V usage is TRBV30 and J usage is TRBJ1-2, with TRBD1 as a possible D gene (5 bases). The length of the CDR3 is 14 residues. Germline CDR1 GTSNPN, CDR2 SVGIG (reference sequence). V lost 3 bases to trimming and J lost 5 bases, with 16 bases between them. CDR3 coding DNA: TGTGCCTGGAGAGACCAGGGTAAAGGGTATGGCTACACCTTC. It is translated as CAWRDQGKGYGYTF.

The chain uses TRBV19 and TRBJ2-7; D is unclear. The germline V and J ends were trimmed by 6 bases and 3 bases, with 6 bases remaining between them. Per the germline V gene, CDR1 is LNHDA and CDR2 is SQIVND (reference sequence). The CDR3 is made up of 11 amino acids. The CDR3 DNA follows: TGTGCCAGTAGAAATGACTACGAGCAGTACTTC. It yields the protein CASRNDYEQYF.

The chain couples TRBV27 to TRBJ1-1; no clear D gene. Trimming cost V 5 bases and J 10 bases, with 17 bases left between them. Germline lookup yields CDR1 MNHEY and CDR2 SMNVEV (reference sequence). The CDR3 has 13 residues. The CDR3 DNA follows: TGTGCCAGCAGTCTGACTGGGGTGGCGAGAGCTTTCTTT. Its protein is CASSLTGVARAFF.

This chain links TRBV3-1 with TRBJ2-1, with TRBD2 matching 16 bases. With V trimmed by 4 bases and J by 14 bases, 8 bases remained unmatched. From germline, CDR1 is LGHDT and CDR2 YNNKEL (reference sequence). The CDR3 extends over 15 amino acids. CDR3 amino acids: CASSPGLAGGPVKFF. In DNA form, the CDR3 reads TGTGCCAGCAGCCCGGGACTAGCGGGGGGGCCCGTGAAGTTCTTC.

This chain uses TRBV30 with TRBJ2-7; D call uncertain. This CDR3 region has 13 residues. With 1 base removed from V and 6 bases from J, the gap between germline ends came to 13 bases. Germline V gives CDR1 GTSNPN, CDR2 SVGIG (reference sequence). The CDR3 DNA reads as TGTGCCTGGAGTGCTAATTTGGTCGGCGAGCAGTACTTC. This translates into CAWSANLVGEQYF.

The chain couples TRBV25-1 to TRBJ2-7; no definite D call. The germline V gene encodes CDR1 MGHDK and CDR2 SYGVNS. V was pared by 6 bases and J by 0 bases, with 15 bases between. This CDR3 has 15 amino acids. CDR3 sequence (DNA): TGTGCCAGCAGCGGGCGGCCCCCCGCCTCCTACGAGCAGTACTTC. Translated, it gives CASSGRPPASYEQYF.

This chain uses TRBV3-1 with TRBJ2-5, with TRBD1 identical over 7 bases. The trim removed 4 bases at V and 4 bases at J, leaving 9 bases unmatched. Germline CDR1 and CDR2: LGHDT and YNNKEL (reference sequence). The CDR3 consists of 15 residues. For the CDR3, the DNA is TGTGCCAGCAGCCCACCGGGACAGATTCGAGAGACCCAGTACTTC. It is translated as CASSPPGQIRETQYF.

The V call is TRBV5-1, the J call TRBJ2-7, with 9 bases identical to TRBD1. The V segment lost 4 bases and the J segment 3 bases; nucleotides outside the gene matches: 8. The CDR3 runs 15 residues. The V gene's germline CDR1 is SGHRS and CDR2 YFSETQ. CDR3 sequence (DNA): TGCGCCAGCAGCGCGGACCCGGGACAGGGCTACGAGCAGTACTTC. Its translation: CASSADPGQGYEQYF. Drawing the rest from reference TRBV5-1 and TRBJ2-7, the complete variable domain is KAGVTQTPRYLIKTRGQQVTLSCSPISGHRSVSWYQQTPGQGLQFLFEYFSETQRNKGNFPGRFSGRQFSNSRSEMNVSTLELGDSALYLCASSADPGQGYEQYFGPGTRLTVT.

This clonotype was detected only a few times. A junction boundary mismatches the germline segment, possibly from a read error. V is TRBV29-1 and J is TRBJ2-3; the D gene is possibly TRBD2 (6 bases). This CDR3 spans 14 amino acids. CDR1 and CDR2 from the germline V gene are SQVTM and ANQGSEA. The CDR3 sequence: CSVDSGDPTNTQYF. As DNA, the CDR3 is TGCAGCGTTGATTCGGGGGACCCCACAAATACGCAGTATTTT.

The J gene is TRBJ1-1, the V gene TRBV11-3; D unclear. The V and J ends lost 5 bases and 5 bases respectively, with 12 bases between them. In germline, CDR1 is SGHNT, CDR2 YENEEA. The CDR3 contains 13 residues. The CDR3 nucleotides read TGTGCCAGCAGCCTACGTGTTATGACTGAAGCTTTCTTT. Protein product: CASSLRVMTEAFF.

The V and J genes are TRBV29-1 and TRBJ2-2, with 9 bases that match TRBD2. The V and J ends lost 7 bases and 7 bases, in that order; junction bases with no gene match: 10. The germline CDR1 and CDR2 sequences are SQVTM and ANQGSEA. The CDR3 has 14 residues. The CDR3 coding sequence is TGCAGCGCAATAGCGGGGGCGCTCATCGGGGAGCTGTTTTTT. Translation: CSAIAGALIGELFF.

The genes are TRBV4-1 and TRBJ2-3; D is uncertain. The germline V gene encodes CDR1 MGHRA and CDR2 YSYEKL. V lost 4 bases and J lost 4, with 9 bases in between. This CDR3 comprises 13 residues. CDR3 sequence reads: CASSLGEADTQYF. The CDR3 DNA reads as TGCGCCAGCAGCCTCGGTGAGGCAGATACGCAGTATTTT.

V and J are TRBV29-1 and TRBJ2-3; D is undetermined. CDR3 size: 11 residues. From germline, CDR1 is SQVTM and CDR2 ANQGSEA. With 3 bases removed from V and 7 bases from J, the gap between germline ends came to 8 bases. The chain's CDR3 is CSVDSSNTQYF. CDR3 coding DNA: TGCAGCGTTGATTCTTCGAATACGCAGTATTTT.

This chain connects TRBV20-1 to TRBJ2-5; D is tentatively TRBD1 or TRBD2 (6 bases each). V lost 1 base to trimming and J lost 1 base, with 13 bases between them. The CDR3 has 15 residues. Looked up from germline, CDR1 is DFQATT and CDR2 is SNEGSKA (reference sequence). For the CDR3, the DNA is TGCAGTGCTAGAGGCCTACAGGGACTCCAAGAGACCCAGTACTTC. The encoded protein is CSARGLQGLQETQYF.

The chain links TRBV12-3 or TRBV12-4 to TRBJ1-4; 7 nucleotides align to TRBD1. The CDR3 is made up of 20 amino acids. J was trimmed by 3 bases and V by 2 bases; bases with no gene match: 18. The CDR3 nucleotides read TGTGCCAGCAGTTTACAAACGAAGGGGGCGCCTAATGTGGCTAATGAAAAACTGTTTTTT. This codes for CASSLQTKGAPNVANEKLFF.

The V and J genes are TRBV9 and TRBJ1-6; no clear D gene. Between the trimmed V and J ends, which lost 4 bases and 7 bases, there was a span of 9 bases. This CDR3 has 13 residues. In germline, CDR1 is SGDLS, CDR2 YYNGEE. The CDR3 region has the DNA TGTGCCAGCAGCACATCCGGGAATTCACCCCTCCACTTT. Translating gives CASSTSGNSPLHF.

The rearrangement uses TRBV30 and TRBJ1-2; D remains ambiguous. This CDR3 comprises 14 residues. CDR1 is GTSNPN and CDR2 is SVGIG in the germline V gene (reference sequence). V was trimmed by 0 bases and J by 7 bases, leaving 15 bases between them. In DNA form, the CDR3 reads TGTGCCTGGAGTGTACAAGGAGGAACGGGTGGCTACACCTTC. Encoded protein: CAWSVQGGTGGYTF.

This chain uses TRBV3-1 with TRBJ2-3; no clear D gene. Germline assignment: CDR1 LGHDT and CDR2 YNNKEL (reference sequence). The CDR3 has 12 amino acids. V lost 3 bases to trimming and J lost 5 bases, with 6 bases between them. CDR3 amino acids: CASSHSGDTQYF. CDR3 coding DNA: TGTGCCAGCAGCCATTCGGGAGATACGCAGTATTTT.

V and J are TRBV29-1 and TRBJ1-1; D unclear. Trimming stripped 5 bases from V and 1 base from J, with 5 bases between. The CDR3 extends over 11 amino acids. Germline V lookup: CDR1 SQVTM, CDR2 ANQGSEA. CDR3 sequence: CSVRKNTEAFF. CDR3 coding DNA: TGCAGCGTTCGGAAGAACACTGAAGCTTTCTTT.

This clonotype was seen a handful of times. Germline is not matched at one junction end, which may reflect a read error. J is TRBJ2-3 and V is TRBV12-3 or TRBV12-4; 7 positions agree with TRBD1. CDR3 length: 14 amino acids. CDR3 coding DNA: TGTGCCAGCAGCTTAGGGCAGGGGGCAGATACGCAGTATTTT. Translated: CASSLGQGADTQYF.

The chain combines TRBV18 with TRBJ2-2; TRBD2 might be the D (6 bases). Germline assignment: CDR1 KGHSH and CDR2 LQKENI. V was clipped by 2 bases and J by 8 bases, with 12 bases between them. This CDR3 has 14 residues. For the CDR3, the DNA is TGTGCCAGCTCACCAACGACTAGTTCGGGGGAGCTGTTTTTT. As protein: CASSPTTSSGELFF.